Following are 30 T cell receptor beta chains from one sample sequenced in a study of regulatory T cells in long-lasting Graves disease. TCR beta libraries were built with iRepertoire HTBI primers and Arm-PCR of CDR3 regions. TCRdb fed the multiplex PCR reads into MiXCR, producing one record per CDR3 protein. The sample consists of around 450,000 distinct CDR3 sequences, 15% to 20% of them appearing once. Time point: newly diagnosed GD, antithyroid drugs for less than 3 months. The authors made the TCR library using RNA they extracted from PBMCs. Separately, the same data were catalogued under a study of T cells in Graves' hyperthyroidism and ophthalmopathy.

Sample: peripheral blood mononuclear cells (PBMCs), taken at new diagnosis, from a patient treated with antithyroid drugs. All receptors come from a man aged 35 to 55 with Graves disease.

The chain is built from TRBV7-9 and TRBJ1-1, with a tentative D call TRBD1 (6 bases). CDR1 and CDR2 (germline): SEHNR, FQNEAQ (reference sequence). V dropped 2 bases and J dropped 4 bases, with 17 bases sitting between them. The CDR3 is made up of 16 amino acids. CDR3 region: CASSLLQGLLGTEAFF. As DNA, the CDR3 is TGTGCCAGCAGCTTACTACAGGGACTCTTAGGCACTGAAGCTTTCTTT. Using reference TRBV7-9 and TRBJ1-1 for the parts outside the CDR3, the full variable domain is DTGVSQNPRHKITKRGQNVTFRCDPISEHNRLYWYRQTLGQGPEFLTYFQNEAQLEKSRLLSDRFSAERPKGSFSTLEIQRTEQGDSAMYLCASSLLQGLLGTEAFFGQGTRLTVV.

This clonotype was seen at least ten times. The chain combines TRBV28 with TRBJ2-2; 8 bases line up with TRBD2. The CDR3 loop spans 14 amino acids. The germline gives CDR1 MDHEN, CDR2 SYDVKM. The V segment lost 7 bases and the J segment 9 bases; nucleotides outside the gene matches: 10. The CDR3 bases are TGTGCCAGCATCACGAGCGGGGGTACGAGGGAGCTGTTTTTT. This sequence encodes CASITSGGTRELFF. Combining the CDR3 with reference TRBV28 and TRBJ2-2 gives the whole variable domain DVKVTQSSRYLVKRTGEKVFLECVQDMDHENMFWYRQDPGLGLRLIYFSYDVKMKEKGDIPEGYSVSREKKERFSLILESASTNQTSMYLCASITSGGTRELFFGEGSRLTVL.

V and J are TRBV2 and TRBJ2-3; no firm D call. Trimming took off 1 base at V and 8 bases at J, with 16 bases between the two ends. The germline gives CDR1 SNHLY, CDR2 FYNNEI. This CDR3 spans 15 amino acids. The CDR3 sequence is CASSEVDIPPGTQYF. The DNA for the CDR3 is TGTGCCAGCAGTGAAGTTGACATCCCGCCGGGTACGCAGTATTTT. The full variable domain, with the rest looked up from reference TRBV2 and TRBJ2-3, is EPEVTQTPSHQVTQMGQEVILRCVPISNHLYFYWYRQILGQKVEFLVSFYNNEISEKSEIFDDQFSVERPDGSNFTLKIRSTKLEDSAMYFCASSEVDIPPGTQYFGPGTRLTVL.

In its sample, this clonotype was seen many times. The conserved closing phenylalanine or tryptophan is absent in this CDR3, likely reflecting a read error. The chain is built from TRBV3-1 and TRBJ1-1; unclear D gene. The CDR3 length is 15 residues. Germline V gene lookup returns CDR1 LGHDT and CDR2 YNNKEL (reference sequence). V gave up 1 base and J gave up 1 base, with 10 bases separating them. The CDR3 region has the DNA TGTGCCAGCAGCCAAGGCCACGTTGGGAACACTGAAGCTTTCCTT. Translating it yields CASSQGHVGNTEAFL.

This clonotype was picked up a small number of times. The rearrangement links TRBV7-9 to TRBJ1-1; D possibly corresponds to TRBD1 (5 bases). V was cut by 2 bases and J by 8 bases, with 9 bases left in between. In germline, CDR1 is SEHNR, CDR2 FQNEAQ (reference sequence). The CDR3 is made up of 12 amino acids. The CDR3 sequence: CASSLYGGEAFF. DNA for the CDR3: TGTGCCAGCAGCTTATACGGGGGGGAAGCTTTCTTT.

There are many counts of this clonotype. The chain employs TRBV2 and TRBJ2-7; D call uncertain. The germline CDR1 and CDR2 sequences are SNHLY and FYNNEI. The V end was cut by 4 bases, the J end by 2 bases, with 6 bases between. This CDR3 region has 12 residues. The CDR3 here is CASSVVPYEQYF. The CDR3 DNA reads as TGTGCCAGCAGTGTTGTGCCCTACGAGCAGTACTTC.

This clonotype was counted only a few times. The genes are TRBV29-1 and TRBJ2-7; D is undetermined. The CDR3 is 12 residues long. V was clipped by 7 bases and J by 9 bases, with 19 bases between them. The germline CDR1 and CDR2 sequences are SQVTM and ANQGSEA. This CDR3 is CSAQLTVFGQYF. The CDR3 coding sequence is TGCAGCGCTCAATTAACAGTTTTTGGGCAGTACTTC.

This clonotype appeared many times. The gene calls are TRBV3-1 and TRBJ2-7; perhaps TRBD1 as D (5 bases). The germline V gene encodes CDR1 LGHDT and CDR2 YNNKEL (reference sequence). The germline V and J ends were trimmed by 0 bases and 1 base, with 13 bases remaining between them. This CDR3 has 16 residues. Written as DNA, the CDR3 is TGTGCCAGCAGCCAAGATTCATGGCAGGGATCCTACGAGCAGTACTTC. It translates to CASSQDSWQGSYEQYF.

V gene TRBV29-1 combines with J gene TRBJ2-7, with D tentatively TRBD1 (5 bases). Germline CDR1 and CDR2: SQVTM and ANQGSEA. The CDR3 length is 14 residues. V was shortened by 0 bases and J by 4 bases, with 13 bases between the two germline ends. Here the CDR3 DNA reads TGCAGCGTTGAAGATGAGTGGGGCGGATACGAGCAGTACTTC. It is translated as CSVEDEWGGYEQYF.

This clonotype was detected ten times or more. The V call is TRBV7-3, the J call TRBJ1-2; tentatively, D is TRBD1 (6 bases). The germline V gene has CDR1 SGHTA and CDR2 FQGTGA. V lost 5 bases, J lost 7 bases, and 17 bases lay in between. The CDR3 has 14 amino acids. CDR3 sequence: CASSLSRDIPGYTF. CDR3 nucleotide sequence: TGTGCCAGCAGCCTGTCCCGGGACATTCCTGGCTACACCTTC.

In this sample, this clonotype turned up a few times. The DNA of the CDR3 is TGTGCCAGCAGTGAACAGACAGCTCTGGGTTACGAGCAGTACTTC. Its translation: CASSEQTALGYEQYF. The chain carries TRBV2 and TRBJ2-7; maybe TRBD1 (5 bases). Trimming took off 2 bases at V and 4 bases at J, with 15 bases between the two ends. CDR1 is SNHLY and CDR2 is FYNNEI in the germline V gene. The CDR3 covers 15 residues.

The chain is built from TRBV5-1 and TRBJ2-7; the match to TRBD1 covers 10 bases. V lost 0 bases and J lost 2; bases outside the gene matches: 17. This CDR3 contains 20 residues. Germline V CDR1 and CDR2: SGHRS, YFSETQ. The CDR3 DNA is TGCGCCAGCAGCTTGGTGGGGGGACAGGGGCCTACCACTCCCACCTACGAGCAGTACTTC. Encoded protein: CASSLVGGQGPTTPTYEQYF. The whole variable domain, remainder taken from reference TRBV5-1 and TRBJ2-7, is KAGVTQTPRYLIKTRGQQVTLSCSPISGHRSVSWYQQTPGQGLQFLFEYFSETQRNKGNFPGRFSGRQFSNSRSEMNVSTLELGDSALYLCASSLVGGQGPTTPTYEQYFGPGTRLTVT.

On this clonotype: The junction differs from germline at one of its ends, possibly a read error. V and J are TRBV7-9 and TRBJ2-2; 8 nucleotides agree with TRBD2. CDR1 is SEHNR and CDR2 is FQNEAQ in the germline V gene (reference sequence). The CDR3 is 15 residues long. The CDR3 region is CASSISGSGAGELVF. In DNA form, the CDR3 reads TGTGCCAGCAGTATCAGCGGGAGTGGGGCCGGGGAGCTGGTTTTT.

The chain joins TRBV4-2 to TRBJ1-2, with D possibly matching TRBD1 (6 bases). This CDR3 region has 15 residues. The ends were cut back, 0 bases at V and 7 bases at J, with 15 bases in the middle. Per the germline V gene, CDR1 is LGHNA and CDR2 is YNFKEQ. CDR3 in amino acids: CASSQELRGSVGYTF. CDR3 bases: TGTGCCAGCAGCCAAGAGTTAAGGGGGAGTGTTGGCTACACCTTC.

This clonotype was seen a handful of times. V usage is TRBV27 and J usage is TRBJ1-2; the match to TRBD1 covers 7 bases. V trimming: 6 bases; J trimming: 4 bases; junction bases outside the gene matches: 8. The germline gives CDR1 MNHEY, CDR2 SMNVEV (reference sequence). The CDR3 spans 14 residues. In nucleotides, the CDR3 is TGTGCCAGCAGGCGACAGGGCCTCGGCTATGGCTACACCTTC. Its translation: CASRRQGLGYGYTF.

Note on this clonotype: A much bigger clone sits one base away, suggesting this may be a read error. V and J are TRBV11-3 and TRBJ2-1; TRBD2 aligns across 9 bases. The CDR3 contains 17 residues. Germline CDR1 is SGHNT and CDR2 is YENEEA. CDR3 protein: CASSQDSAGGVYNERFF. In DNA form, the CDR3 reads TGTGCCAGCAGCCAAGATTCGGCGGGAGGGGTTTACAATGAGCGGTTCTTC.

There are many counts of this clonotype. The CDR3 here is CSARDALVGGQPQHF. DNA for the CDR3: TGCAGTGCTAGAGATGCTCTAGTAGGCGGTCAGCCCCAGCATTTT. The V and J genes are TRBV20-1 and TRBJ1-5, with D uncertain. Trimming cost V 0 bases and J 6 bases, with 15 bases left between them. The CDR3 extends over 15 amino acids. Germline values: CDR1 DFQATT, CDR2 SNEGSKA (reference sequence).

The chain recombines TRBV6-5 with TRBJ2-5; perhaps TRBD1 as D (6 bases). The CDR3 length is 18 residues. The V and J ends lost 2 bases and 0 bases respectively, with 19 bases between them. Germline CDR1 reads MNHEY; CDR2 reads SVGAGI. CDR3 DNA sequence: TGTGCCAGCAGTTACGAACCCAGGGGTCGCGGCTACCAAGAGACCCAGTACTTC. Its protein is CASSYEPRGRGYQETQYF.

A few counts support this clonotype. J is TRBJ1-2 and V is TRBV6-1; D remains unclear. The V and J ends lost 7 bases and 2 bases respectively, with 11 bases between them. CDR3 length equals 13 residues. CDR1 is MNHNS and CDR2 is SASEGT in the germline V gene. The CDR3 here is CASTRTGNYGYTF. The CDR3 DNA sequence: TGTGCCAGCACCCGGACGGGCAACTATGGCTACACCTTC.

To note about this clonotype: A far bigger clonotype differs at one base, so this is likely a read error. V usage is TRBV7-2 and J usage is TRBJ2-3, with 10 bases fitting TRBD2. The assigned J gene may be wrong: the sequence end matches TRBJ2-7 better. The CDR3 runs 14 residues. CDR1 and CDR2 (germline): SGHTA, FQGNSA. The CDR3 loop reads CASSYTSGVSGQYF. CDR3 bases: TGTGCCAGCAGCTATACTAGCGGGGTCAGCGGGCAGTACTTC.

A note on this clonotype: Just one base apart from a much larger clone, this may be a read error. The V call is TRBV6-1, the J call TRBJ2-1; the D gene could be TRBD1 or TRBD2 (5 bases each). Germline-derived CDR1 and CDR2 are MNHNS and SASEGT. The CDR3 consists of 14 residues. The CDR3 DNA sequence: TGTGCCACCGCGAGGGGAAGCTCCTGCAATGAGCAGTTCTTC. Protein: CATARGSSCNEQFF.

On this clonotype itself: This may come from a read error, since a much larger clone is one base off. The final CDR3 position lacks the conserved phenylalanine or tryptophan, pointing to a likely read error. The V call is TRBV28, the J call TRBJ2-5; TRBD1 matches at 9 bases. V lost 2 bases and J lost 2; bases outside the gene matches: 12. The germline V gene has CDR1 MDHEN and CDR2 SYDVKM. CDR3 length equals 18 residues. The CDR3 DNA follows: TGTGCCAGCAGTTTACCTACGGGACAGGGATGGGGACAAGAGACCCAGTACCTC. It specifies CASSLPTGQGWGQETQYL.

This clonotype was picked up many times. The chain links TRBV12-3 or TRBV12-4 to TRBJ1-5; perhaps TRBD1 as D (6 bases). There are 16 residues in the CDR3. The ends were cut back, 6 bases at V and 4 bases at J, with 19 bases in the middle. CDR3 DNA: TGTGCCAGCAGCCCCGAGGGGGGGCATAATAATCAGCCCCAGCATTTT. This gives the protein CASSPEGGHNNQPQHF.

Ten or more counts support this clonotype. V and J are TRBV18 and TRBJ2-1; TRBD2 matches 8 bases. The CDR3 covers 15 residues. After removal of 6 bases from V and 3 bases from J, the junction contained 7 bases not matched to a gene. CDR1 is KGHSH, CDR2 LQKENI, per germline. CDR3 sequence (DNA): TGTGCCAGCTCGCTAAGGACTAGCCTCTACAATGAGCAGTTCTTC. Protein sequence: CASSLRTSLYNEQFF.

The chain has TRBV11-3 and TRBJ2-3; D could derive from TRBD1 or TRBD2 (6 bases each). The V end was cut by 6 bases, the J end by 4 bases, with 14 bases between. Germline V gene data show CDR1 as SGHNT and CDR2 as YENEEA. The CDR3 sequence is 14 residues long. Here the CDR3 DNA reads TGTGCCAGCAGGACGTGGGGGGCCGCAGATACGCAGTATTTT. It yields the protein CASRTWGAADTQYF. Together with reference TRBV11-3 and TRBJ2-3, the CDR3 gives the full variable domain: EAGVVQSPRYKIIEKKQPVAFWCNPISGHNTLYWYLQNLGQGPELLIRYENEEAVDDSQLPKDRFSAERLKGVDSTLKIQPAELGDSAVYLCASRTWGAADTQYFGPGTRLTVL.

Comments on this clonotype: A much larger clone lies a single base off, so this may be a read error. This chain uses TRBV12-3 or TRBV12-4 with TRBJ2-1; D could derive from TRBD1 or TRBD2 (5 bases each). Trimming took off 3 bases at V and 8 bases at J, with 14 bases between the two ends. The CDR3 covers 14 residues. The CDR3 sequence: CASSFISSRDEQFF. Here the CDR3 DNA reads TGTGCCAGCAGTTTTATTTCTAGCAGGGATGAGCAGTTCTTC.

V gene TRBV29-1 combines with J gene TRBJ2-2; 8 nucleotides align to TRBD1. Looked up from germline, CDR1 is SQVTM and CDR2 is ANQGSEA. The CDR3 spans 14 residues. V shed 6 bases and J 6 bases; nucleotides not matched to a gene: 9. The DNA of the CDR3 is TGCAGCGTCAGGGGGCGGGATAACGCCGGGGAGCTGTTTTTT. Protein product: CSVRGRDNAGELFF.

The table lists this clonotype with a few counts. The chain recombines TRBV19 with TRBJ1-2; D is perhaps TRBD1 (5 bases). Germline V gene lookup returns CDR1 LNHDA and CDR2 SQIVND (reference sequence). This CDR3 contains 12 residues. V gave up 5 bases and J gave up 5 bases, with 9 bases separating them. The chain's CDR3 is CASSRQGYGYTF. CDR3 in DNA: TGTGCCAGTAGTCGGCAGGGATATGGCTACACCTTC.

The genes are TRBV7-9 and TRBJ2-2; 9 positions match TRBD1. The CDR3 has 15 residues. After removal of 8 bases from V and 4 bases from J, the junction contained 8 bases not matched to a gene. Looked up from germline, CDR1 is SEHNR and CDR2 is FQNEAQ (reference sequence). The CDR3 DNA reads TGTGCCAGCCTACCGGGGACAGGGATCACCGGGGAGCTGTTTTTT. Its translation: CASLPGTGITGELFF.

This clonotype was found a few times. The chain links TRBV6-9 to TRBJ2-1, with a possible D match to TRBD2 (5 bases). The CDR3 length is 17 residues. Germline CDR1 reads MNHGY; CDR2 reads SVAAGI. The germline V and J ends were trimmed by 3 bases and 7 bases, with 22 bases remaining between them. CDR3 residues: CASSYGVGCKNRNEQFF. The CDR3 bases are TGTGCCAGCAGTTACGGGGTAGGATGCAAAAATAGGAATGAGCAGTTCTTC.